A selection of T cell receptor beta chains follows, all from one sample in a study of response to subunit inactivated influenza vaccine. TCRdb itself ran the RT-PCR reads through MiXCR, one entry per CDR3 protein. The sample contains about 530,000 distinct CDR3 sequences, roughly 12% of which appear only once. The material was PBMCs from blood, obtained on the day of vaccination. These receptors were obtained from a man aged 50-59 years who received an inactivated influenza vaccine. The CDR3 runs from the conserved cysteine through the conserved F or W. The order of the fields is J gene, clone size, V gene, D gene, CDR3 DNA, CDR3 protein. D genes are given only for firm matches. Expanded clones get a size class; other rows say once, few or many, or leave the size out.

TRBJ2-3 | NA | TRBV3-1 | NA | TGTGCCAGCAGCCCCCGGCAGGCTACGGATACGCAGTATTTT | CASSPRQATDTQYF
TRBJ2-2 | few | TRBV4-3 | TRBD2 | TGCGCCAGCAGCCAAACTGGACTAGCGGGGTACACCGGGGAGCTGTTTTTT | CASSQTGLAGYTGELFF
TRBJ2-7 | few | TRBV3-1 | NA | TGTGCCAGCAGTCGAAGAGACTACGAGCAGTACTTC | CASSRRDYEQYF
TRBJ2-5 | NA | TRBV5-1 | NA | TGCGCCAGCAGCTCTGGGGGAGTTGAGACCCAGTACTTC | CASSSGGVETQYF
TRBJ2-3 | few | TRBV27 | TRBD2 | TGTGCCAGCAGACTAGGGACTAGCGGGTTCACTAGCACAGATACGCAGTATTTT | CASRLGTSGFTSTDTQYF
TRBJ2-3 | few | TRBV15 | TRBD1 | TGTGCCACCAGCAGAGATCTGGGACAGGGAACAGATACGCAGTATTTT | CATSRDLGQGTDTQYF
TRBJ2-1 | few | TRBV12-3/TRBV12-4 | NA | TGTGCCAGCAGTTTAGGGAACCGGGAGTTCTTC | CASSLGNREFF
TRBJ2-7 | NA | TRBV18 | TRBD2 | TGTGCCAGCTCACCGGCTAGCGGAACCTCCTACGAGCAGTACTTC | CASSPASGTSYEQYF
TRBJ2-5 | NA | TRBV6-1 | TRBD1 | TGTGCCACCATGGCGACAGGGTCGCAAGAGACCCAGTACTTC | CATMATGSQETQYF
TRBJ1-4 | few | TRBV4-1 | NA | TGCGCCAGCAGCCAAGATCTTAGGCCAGTCAGAGGGGAAAAACTGTTTTTT | CASSQDLRPVRGEKLFF
TRBJ1-5 | many | TRBV7-2 | NA | TGTGCCAGCAGCACCCGGGGCAATCAGCCCCAGCATTTT | CASSTRGNQPQHF
TRBJ2-1 | NA | TRBV6-4 | NA | TGTGCCAGCAGTAGACTAGGTGGCAATGAGCAGTTCTTC | CASSRLGGNEQFF
TRBJ2-6 | few | TRBV5-4 | TRBD2 | TGTGCCAGCAGCTATGGACTAGCTACCTCTGGGGCCAACGTCCTGACTTTC | CASSYGLATSGANVLTF
TRBJ2-2 | many | TRBV29-1 | NA | TGCAGCGGGGGACGGATGACGGGGGAGCTGTTTTTT | CSGGRMTGELFF
TRBJ2-3 | few | TRBV7-6 | NA | TGTGCCAGCAGGCAGGCGGGAACAGATACGCAGTATTTT | CASRQAGTDTQYF
TRBJ2-1 | NA | TRBV6-5 | TRBD1 | TGTGCCAGCAGTCACAGGGACAGCCCCCCGGGCGATGAGCAGTTCTTC | CASSHRDSPPGDEQFF
TRBJ2-1 | NA | TRBV11-1 | TRBD2 | TGTGCCAGCAGCCATGGGATGGCGGGAGGCTCCAATGAGCAGTTCTTC | CASSHGMAGGSNEQFF
TRBJ2-2 | many | TRBV30 | NA | TGTGCCTGGAGTGTAATTAGGACTGTTCGGGGCACCGGGGAGCTGTTTTTT | CAWSVIRTVRGTGELFF
TRBJ2-1 | few | TRBV2 | NA | TGTGCCAGCAGTGAAGATACCCGGGACAACCACTCCTACAATGAGCAGTTCTTC | CASSEDTRDNHSYNEQFF
TRBJ1-5 | few | TRBV6-1 | NA | TGTGCCAGCAGTACCGGAACCGGGGCCCATAGCAATCAGCCCCAGCATTTT | CASSTGTGAHSNQPQHF
TRBJ1-2 | many | TRBV6-1 | TRBD1 | TGTGCCAGCAGTGAAGGACAGGGGCGGAATGGCTACACCTTC | CASSEGQGRNGYTF
TRBJ1-2 | NA | TRBV5-5 | NA | TGTGCCAGCAGCTCCTTCGACTCCTATGGCTACACCTTC | CASSSFDSYGYTF
TRBJ1-4 | NA | TRBV3-1 | NA | TGTGCCAGCAGCCCACGCGGGGGGCAGGAAAAACTGTTTTTT | CASSPRGGQEKLFF
TRBJ2-6 | NA | TRBV7-6 | TRBD2 | TGTGCCAGCAGCTTAGTTGCTAGCGGGGGAACTGGGGCCAACGTCCTGACTTTC | CASSLVASGGTGANVLTF
TRBJ2-3 | NA | TRBV6-6 | NA | TGTGCCAGCAGATCACAGAGAGGCGATACGCAGTATTTT | CASRSQRGDTQYF
TRBJ2-5 | NA | TRBV20-1 | NA | TGCAGTGCTATAGCGAAAGAAGAGACCCAGTACTTC | CSAIAKEETQYF
TRBJ2-1 | many | TRBV6-2/TRBV6-3 | TRBD2 | TGTGCCAGCAGTTTTGCGGGAGGGTCCTACAATGAGCAGTTCTTC | CASSFAGGSYNEQFF
TRBJ1-1 | few | TRBV28 | NA | TGTGCCATCACCCCCATTTATAGAATCACTGAAGCTTTCTTT | CAITPIYRITEAFF
TRBJ1-6 | NA | TRBV29-1 | TRBD1 | TGCAGCGTCAAAACCGGGACAGGGAATTCACCCCTCCACTTT | CSVKTGTGNSPLHF
TRBJ2-7 | NA | TRBV27 | TRBD2 | TGTGCCAGCAGTTCCCTTCTGTCGGGGGGTAAGTCCTACGAGCAGTACTTC | CASSSLLSGGKSYEQYF
TRBJ2-5 | few | TRBV4-2 | NA | TGTGCCAGCAGCCAAGATTTGCTAGCTGCAGAGACCCAGTACTTC | CASSQDLLAAETQYF
TRBJ2-7 | many | TRBV4-1 | NA | TGCGCCAGCAGCCCAACCGAGAGCGTCAAGCAGTACTTC | CASSPTESVKQYF